These T cell receptor beta chains were read from a single sample in a study of T cells after yellow fever vaccination. TCRdb independently ran MiXCR on the 5' RACE reads; one entry per CDR3 protein. This sample has more than 350,000 distinct CDR3 sequences; approximately 10% occur once, and the top ten carry about 17%. The sample here was PBMCs, taken on the day of the first yellow fever vaccination. These receptors all stem from a young man who received the YFV17D yellow fever vaccine. The CDR3 runs from the conserved cysteine through the conserved F or W. The order of the fields is CDR3 protein, CDR3 DNA, D gene, V gene, clone size, J gene. A D gene is named only where the DNA matches it firmly. Not all rows give a size; the values are once, few, many and, for expanded clones, a class.

CATSGLVFHNEQFF	TGTGCCACCTCGGGACTAGTTTTCCACAATGAGCAGTTCTTC	TRBD2	TRBV6-5	many	TRBJ2-1
CASSQDWRGETQYF	TGCGCCAGCAGCCAAGACTGGAGGGGAGAGACCCAGTACTTC	NA	TRBV4-3	many	TRBJ2-5
CAITQDRGGYGYTF	TGTGCCATCACCCAGGACAGGGGGGGATATGGCTACACCTTC	TRBD1	TRBV10-3	NA	TRBJ1-2
CASRPKTAQETQYF	TGTGCCAGCAGGCCCAAAACAGCCCAAGAGACCCAGTACTTC	NA	TRBV12-3/TRBV12-4	NA	TRBJ2-5
CASSRTARDEAFF	TGTGCCAGCTCACGAACAGCCAGAGATGAAGCTTTCTTT	NA	TRBV7-3	NA	TRBJ1-1
CSARKGAYGYTF	TGCAGTGCTAGAAAAGGGGCCTATGGCTACACCTTC	NA	TRBV20-1	NA	TRBJ1-2
CASSPPGTPRGVYEQYF	TGTGCCAGCTCACCCCCCGGGACTCCCAGGGGGGTTTACGAGCAGTACTTC	NA	TRBV18	NA	TRBJ2-7
CATLLSGQETQYF	TGTGCCACCCTCCTGTCGGGGCAAGAGACCCAGTACTTC	NA	TRBV3-1	NA	TRBJ2-5
CASSRDSRGQETQYF	TGCGCCAGCAGCCGGGACAGTCGGGGTCAAGAGACCCAGTACTTC	TRBD1	TRBV5-1	many	TRBJ2-5
CASSSIPTEAFF	TGTGCCAGCAGCTCAATCCCGACAGAAGCTTTCTTT	NA	TRBV7-2	NA	TRBJ1-1
CASSRDRGLETQYF	TGTGCCAGCAGTAGGGACAGGGGTTTGGAGACCCAGTACTTC	TRBD1	TRBV7-2	NA	TRBJ2-5
CASSPRMGETQYF	TGTGCCAGCAGCCCTCGGATGGGAGAGACCCAGTACTTC	NA	TRBV14	NA	TRBJ2-5
CSAREGEVSGYTF	TGCAGTGCTAGAGAAGGGGAGGTTTCTGGCTACACCTTC	NA	TRBV20-1	many	TRBJ1-2
CASSYPRKKGSSGGQETQYF	TGTGCCAGCAGTTACCCTCGAAAAAAGGGATCTAGCGGGGGACAAGAGACCCAGTACTTC	TRBD2	TRBV6-6	few	TRBJ2-5
CASRFTGQRYEQYF	TGTGCCAGCAGGTTTACCGGACAGAGATACGAGCAGTACTTC	NA	TRBV6-2/TRBV6-3	few	TRBJ2-7
CATSDSGTDQETQYF	TGTGCCACCAGTGATTCCGGGACAGACCAAGAGACCCAGTACTTC	TRBD1	TRBV24-1	NA	TRBJ2-5
CASSQAGREQYF	TGTGCCAGCAGCCAAGCGGGCCGGGAGCAGTACTTC	NA	TRBV3-1	NA	TRBJ2-7
CASSSPGVGITEAFF	TGTGCCAGCAGCTCGCCAGGGGTAGGGATAACTGAAGCTTTCTTT	NA	TRBV7-2	few	TRBJ1-1
CASSAQRGGDYEQYF	TGTGCCAGCAGTGCCCAGCGCGGGGGCGACTACGAGCAGTACTTC	NA	TRBV7-2	few	TRBJ2-7
CASSQGLAGGLYEQYF	TGTGCCAGCAGCCAAGGACTAGCGGGGGGGCTCTACGAGCAGTACTTC	TRBD2	TRBV7-2	NA	TRBJ2-7
CASSPGTEGGYTF	TGTGCCAGCAGCCCCGGGACGGAGGGCGGCTACACCTTC	NA	TRBV7-6	few	TRBJ1-2
CASSYQVGLSTDTQYF	TGTGCCAGCAGTTATCAGGTCGGACTCAGCACAGATACGCAGTATTTT	NA	TRBV6-2/TRBV6-3	NA	TRBJ2-3
CTSSYRGGAYEQYF	TGTACCAGCAGCTACAGGGGGGGGGCCTACGAGCAGTACTTC	NA	TRBV5-6	NA	TRBJ2-7
CASSWGQGRDTGELFF	TGCGCCAGCAGCTGGGGACAGGGTCGGGACACCGGGGAGCTGTTTTTT	TRBD1	TRBV5-1	many	TRBJ2-2
CASTFGTANEKLFF	TGTGCCAGCACGTTCGGGACGGCTAATGAAAAACTGTTTTTT	NA	TRBV6-5	NA	TRBJ1-4
CASSLGGGTTDTQYF	TGTGCCAGCAGCTTGGGAGGAGGGACCACAGATACGCAGTATTTT	NA	TRBV5-6	few	TRBJ2-3
CSARELGNEQFF	TGCAGTGCTAGAGAGCTTGGCAATGAGCAGTTCTTC	NA	TRBV20-1	NA	TRBJ2-1
CASSLTGLQETQYF	TGTGCCAGCAGCTTAACAGGGCTCCAAGAGACCCAGTACTTC	NA	TRBV7-9	few	TRBJ2-5
CASSVFSQGVYNEQFF	TGTGCCAGCAGCGTATTTTCGCAGGGGGTTTACAATGAGCAGTTCTTC	TRBD1	TRBV9	few	TRBJ2-1
CASTSGGTGGELFF	TGCGCCAGCACGTCAGGGGGCACGGGCGGGGAGCTGTTTTTT	TRBD1	TRBV10-2	NA	TRBJ2-2
CASSSVGRGAYEQYF	TGTGCCAGCAGTTCCGTGGGGCGGGGGGCCTACGAGCAGTACTTC	TRBD2	TRBV12-3/TRBV12-4	NA	TRBJ2-7
CASSPRLVMNTEAFF	TGTGCCAGCAGCCCCCGACTCGTCATGAACACTGAAGCTTTCTTT	NA	TRBV7-2	NA	TRBJ1-1
CASSQDTDRFEQFF	TGTGCCAGCAGCCAAGATACGGACAGGTTTGAGCAGTTCTTC	TRBD1	TRBV4-2	few	TRBJ2-1
CASTVGPNTGELFF	TGTGCCAGTACCGTCGGACCTAACACCGGGGAGCTGTTTTTT	NA	TRBV19	NA	TRBJ2-2
CSARRDSTDTQYF	TGCAGTGCTAGGAGGGATTCCACAGATACGCAGTATTTT	NA	TRBV20-1	NA	TRBJ2-3
CSVIDTDTEAFF	TGCAGCGTTATAGACACAGACACTGAAGCTTTCTTT	NA	TRBV29-1	NA	TRBJ1-1
CASTTGWHEKLFF	TGCGCCAGCACTACAGGGTGGCACGAAAAACTGTTTTTT	NA	TRBV10-2	NA	TRBJ1-4
CASSQQTGVQQFF	TGTGCCAGCAGCCAACAAACCGGGGTTCAGCAGTTCTTC	NA	TRBV4-2	few	TRBJ2-1
CASSLRRIYNEQFF	TGTGCCAGCAGTTTACGCCGGATCTACAATGAGCAGTTCTTC	NA	TRBV12-3/TRBV12-4	NA	TRBJ2-1
CASSLGGRSYEQYF	TGTGCCAGCAGCTTAGGGGGCCGATCCTACGAGCAGTACTTC	NA	TRBV13	few	TRBJ2-7
CASSQRDTATGELFF	TGTGCCAGCAGCCAACGGGACACCGCAACCGGGGAGCTGTTTTTT	NA	TRBV3-1	few	TRBJ2-2
CAIIAGPKAYEQYF	TGTGCCATCATAGCGGGGCCTAAGGCCTACGAGCAGTACTTC	TRBD2	TRBV10-3	NA	TRBJ2-7
CASGIRGTSLNTGELFF	TGCGCCAGCGGGATCCGCGGGACATCTTTAAACACCGGGGAGCTGTTTTTT	NA	TRBV5-1	few	TRBJ2-2
CASSTPIAGIGELFF	TGTGCCAGCAGCACACCGATAGCTGGGATCGGGGAGCTGTTTTTT	NA	TRBV12-3/TRBV12-4	NA	TRBJ2-2
CATSDAWGEQFF	TGTGCCACCAGTGATGCGTGGGGAGAGCAGTTCTTC	NA	TRBV24-1	NA	TRBJ2-1
CAAKGGPEAFF	TGTGCCGCCAAAGGGGGCCCTGAAGCTTTCTTT	TRBD1	TRBV30	few	TRBJ1-1
CASSEPGGADTQYF	TGTGCCAGCAGTGAACCAGGGGGGGCAGATACGCAGTATTTT	NA	TRBV6-1	few	TRBJ2-3
CASSQAEVNSPLHF	TGCGCCAGCAGCCAAGCTGAGGTTAATTCACCCCTCCACTTT	NA	TRBV4-1	NA	TRBJ1-6
CASSMGLEGIQYF	TGTGCCAGTAGTATGGGACTAGAGGGCATTCAGTACTTC	TRBD2	TRBV19	few	TRBJ2-4
CAISELGTGINQPQHF	TGTGCCATCAGTGAGCTTGGGACAGGGATTAATCAGCCCCAGCATTTT	TRBD1	TRBV10-3	NA	TRBJ1-5
CASSSTGANQPQHF	TGTGCCAGCAGCTCGACTGGTGCCAATCAGCCCCAGCATTTT	NA	TRBV3-1	NA	TRBJ1-5
CASSLGPLAGGTDTQYF	TGCGCCAGCAGCTTGGGACCCCTAGCGGGGGGGACAGATACGCAGTATTTT	TRBD2	TRBV5-1	NA	TRBJ2-3
CASSLTNGQPQHF	TGTGCCAGCAGTTTAACCAACGGACAGCCCCAGCATTTT	NA	TRBV12-3/TRBV12-4	few	TRBJ1-5